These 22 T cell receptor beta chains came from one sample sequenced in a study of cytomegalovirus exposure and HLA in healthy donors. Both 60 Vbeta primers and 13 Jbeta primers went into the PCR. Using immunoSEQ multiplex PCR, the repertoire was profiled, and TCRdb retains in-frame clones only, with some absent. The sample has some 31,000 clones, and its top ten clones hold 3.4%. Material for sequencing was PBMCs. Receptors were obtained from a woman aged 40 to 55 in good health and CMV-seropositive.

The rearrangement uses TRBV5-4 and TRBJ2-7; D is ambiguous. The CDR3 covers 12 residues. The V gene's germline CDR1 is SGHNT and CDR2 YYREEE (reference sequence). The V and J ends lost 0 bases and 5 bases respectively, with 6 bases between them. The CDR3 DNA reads TGTGCCAGCAGCTTGGATATTCACGAGCAGTACTTC. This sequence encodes CASSLDIHEQYF.

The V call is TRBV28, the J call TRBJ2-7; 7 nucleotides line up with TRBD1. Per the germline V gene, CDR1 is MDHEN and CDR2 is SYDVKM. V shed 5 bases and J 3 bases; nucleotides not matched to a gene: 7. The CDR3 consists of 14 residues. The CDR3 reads CASSPIGQDYEQYF. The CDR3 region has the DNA TGTGCCAGCAGTCCCATCGGACAGGACTACGAGCAGTACTTC.

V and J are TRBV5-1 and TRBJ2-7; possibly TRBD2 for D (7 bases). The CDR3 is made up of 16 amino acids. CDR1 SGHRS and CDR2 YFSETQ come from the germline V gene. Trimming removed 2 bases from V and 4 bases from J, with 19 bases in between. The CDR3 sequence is CASSLGGREGKYEQYF. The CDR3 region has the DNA TGCGCCAGCAGCTTAGGGGGGAGGGAGGGAAAATACGAGCAGTACTTC.

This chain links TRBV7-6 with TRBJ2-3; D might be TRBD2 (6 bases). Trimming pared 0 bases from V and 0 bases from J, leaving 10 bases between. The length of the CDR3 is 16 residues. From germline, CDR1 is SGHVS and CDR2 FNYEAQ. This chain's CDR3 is CASSLAPRGSTDTQYF. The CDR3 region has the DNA TGTGCCAGCAGCTTAGCGCCTCGGGGGAGCACAGATACGCAGTATTTT.

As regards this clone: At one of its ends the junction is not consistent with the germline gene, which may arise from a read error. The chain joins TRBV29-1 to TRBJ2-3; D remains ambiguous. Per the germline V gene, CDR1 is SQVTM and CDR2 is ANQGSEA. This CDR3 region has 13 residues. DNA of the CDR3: TGCAGCGTTGTCCTCGCAAACACAGATAAGCAGTATTTT. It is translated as CSVVLANTDKQYF.

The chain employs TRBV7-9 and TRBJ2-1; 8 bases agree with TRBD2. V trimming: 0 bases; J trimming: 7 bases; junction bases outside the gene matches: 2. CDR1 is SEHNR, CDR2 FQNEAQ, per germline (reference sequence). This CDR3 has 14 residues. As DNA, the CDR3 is TGTGCCAGCAGCTTAGCAGCGGGAGAGAATGAGCAGTTCTTC. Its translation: CASSLAAGENEQFF.

Written as DNA, the CDR3 is TGTGCCAGCAGCTTATTGGGAGGACTTGGCACAGATACGCAGTATTTT. The encoded protein is CASSLLGGLGTDTQYF. The chain links TRBV7-3 to TRBJ2-3, with a tentative D call TRBD2 (6 bases). The length of the CDR3 is 16 residues. V lost 2 bases, J lost 1 base, and 13 bases lay in between. Germline values: CDR1 SGHTA, CDR2 FQGTGA. The variable domain in full, with the rest retrieved from reference TRBV7-3 and TRBJ2-3, is GAGVSQTPSNKVTEKGKYVELRCDPISGHTALYWYRQSLGQGPEFLIYFQGTGAADDSGLPNDRFFAVRPEGSVSTLKIQRTERGDSAVYLCASSLLGGLGTDTQYFGPGTRLTVL.

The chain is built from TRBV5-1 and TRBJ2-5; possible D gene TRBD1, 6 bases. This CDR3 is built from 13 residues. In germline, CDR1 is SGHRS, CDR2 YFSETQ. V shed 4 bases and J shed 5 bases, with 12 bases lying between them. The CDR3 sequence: CASSAQGWETQYF. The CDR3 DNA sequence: TGCGCCAGCAGCGCTCAGGGGTGGGAGACCCAGTACTTC.

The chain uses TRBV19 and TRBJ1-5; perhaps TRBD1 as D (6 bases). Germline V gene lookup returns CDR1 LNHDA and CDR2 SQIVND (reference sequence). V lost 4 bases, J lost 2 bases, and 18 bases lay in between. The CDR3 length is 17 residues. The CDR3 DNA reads TGTGCCAGTAGTACGGAACAGGGTATTATTGGCAATCAGCCCCAGCATTTT. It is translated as CASSTEQGIIGNQPQHF.

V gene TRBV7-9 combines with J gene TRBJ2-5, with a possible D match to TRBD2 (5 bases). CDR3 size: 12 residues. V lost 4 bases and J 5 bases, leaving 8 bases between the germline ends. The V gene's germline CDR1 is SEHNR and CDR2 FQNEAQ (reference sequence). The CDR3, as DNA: TGTGCCAGCAGCTCCATAGCGGAGACCCAGTACTTC. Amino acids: CASSSIAETQYF.

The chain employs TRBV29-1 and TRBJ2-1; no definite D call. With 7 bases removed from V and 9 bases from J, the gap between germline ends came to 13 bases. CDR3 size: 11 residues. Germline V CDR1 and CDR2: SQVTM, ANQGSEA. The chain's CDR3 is CSATLEREQFF. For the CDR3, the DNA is TGCAGCGCCACCCTGGAGCGTGAGCAGTTCTTC.

CDR3 bases: TGTGCCAGCAGTTATGGCACACAGGCCTACGAGCAGTACTTC. Translated: CASSYGTQAYEQYF. The J gene is TRBJ2-7, the V gene TRBV6-5, with a possible D match to TRBD1 (5 bases). Germline CDR1 is MNHEY and CDR2 is SVGAGI. The CDR3 is 14 residues long. The V and J ends lost 3 bases and 2 bases respectively, with 11 bases between them.

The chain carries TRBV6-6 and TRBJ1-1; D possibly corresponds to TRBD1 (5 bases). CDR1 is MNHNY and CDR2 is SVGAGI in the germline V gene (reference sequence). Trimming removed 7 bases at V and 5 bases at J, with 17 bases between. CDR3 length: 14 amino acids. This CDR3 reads CASTHDPGRTEAFF. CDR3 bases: TGTGCCAGCACTCATGACCCAGGGCGGACTGAAGCTTTCTTT.

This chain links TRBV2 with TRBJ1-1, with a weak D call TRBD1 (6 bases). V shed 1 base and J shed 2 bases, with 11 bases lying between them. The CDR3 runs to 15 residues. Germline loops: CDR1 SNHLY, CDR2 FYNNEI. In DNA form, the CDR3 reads TGTGCCAGCAGTGAAGGCCTGACAGGCAACACTGAAGCTTTCTTT. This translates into CASSEGLTGNTEAFF.

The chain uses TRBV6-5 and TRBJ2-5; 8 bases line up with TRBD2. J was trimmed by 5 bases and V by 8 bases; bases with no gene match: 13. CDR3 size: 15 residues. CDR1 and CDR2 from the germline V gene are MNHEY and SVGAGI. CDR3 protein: CASAPDGSGSETQYF. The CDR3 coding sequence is TGTGCCAGCGCTCCCGATGGGAGCGGGAGCGAGACCCAGTACTTC.

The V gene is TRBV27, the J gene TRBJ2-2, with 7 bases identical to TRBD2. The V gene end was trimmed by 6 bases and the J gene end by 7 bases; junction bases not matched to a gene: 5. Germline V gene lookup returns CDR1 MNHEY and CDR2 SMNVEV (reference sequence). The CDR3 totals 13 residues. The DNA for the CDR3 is TGTGCCAGCAGGCGGGAGCCTGTCGGGGAGCTGTTTTTT. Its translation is CASRREPVGELFF.

DNA for the CDR3: TGTGCCAGCAGCTCCGGGACTAGGAACAATGAGCAGTTCTTC. This gives the protein CASSSGTRNNEQFF. The V call is TRBV9, the J call TRBJ2-1; 8 bases match TRBD2. The V segment lost 4 bases and the J segment 5 bases; nucleotides outside the gene matches: 5. This CDR3 comprises 14 residues. Germline assignment: CDR1 SGDLS and CDR2 YYNGEE.

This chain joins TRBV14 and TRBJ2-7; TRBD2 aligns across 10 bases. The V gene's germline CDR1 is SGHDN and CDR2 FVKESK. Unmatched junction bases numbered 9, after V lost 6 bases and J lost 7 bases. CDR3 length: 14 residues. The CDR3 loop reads CASRPSGGAWEQYF. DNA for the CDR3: TGTGCCAGCAGACCTAGCGGGGGCGCCTGGGAGCAGTACTTC.

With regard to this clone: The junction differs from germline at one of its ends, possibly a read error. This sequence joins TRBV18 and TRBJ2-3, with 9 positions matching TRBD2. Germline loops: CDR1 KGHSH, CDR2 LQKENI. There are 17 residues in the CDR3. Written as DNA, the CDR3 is TGTGCCAGCTCACCAGTCTTTAGCGGGAGTGGCACAGATAAGCAGTATTTT. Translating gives CASSPVFSGSGTDKQYF.

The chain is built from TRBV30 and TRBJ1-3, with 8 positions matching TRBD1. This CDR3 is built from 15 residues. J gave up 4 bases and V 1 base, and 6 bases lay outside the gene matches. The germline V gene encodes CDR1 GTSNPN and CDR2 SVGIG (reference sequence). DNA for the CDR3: TGTGCCTGGAGTGACCAGGGGGCGAGGGGAAACACCATATATTTT. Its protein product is CAWSDQGARGNTIYF.

CDR3 bases: TGTGCCACCAGCAGAGGACTAGCGGAGGGCGAGCAGTACTTC. It translates to CATSRGLAEGEQYF. The chain employs TRBV15 and TRBJ2-7; TRBD2 agrees at 9 bases. The V segment lost 1 base and the J segment 6 bases; nucleotides outside the gene matches: 4. The CDR3 runs to 14 residues. Germline V gene lookup returns CDR1 LNHNV and CDR2 YYDKDF (reference sequence).

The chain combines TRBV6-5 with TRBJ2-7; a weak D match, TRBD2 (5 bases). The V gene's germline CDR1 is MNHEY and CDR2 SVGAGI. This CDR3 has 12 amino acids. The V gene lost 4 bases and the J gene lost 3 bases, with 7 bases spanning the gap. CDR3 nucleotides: TGTGCCAGCAGTTCTGGACTCTACGAGCAGTACTTC. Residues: CASSSGLYEQYF.